This is a list of T cell receptor beta chains from one sample in a study of blood T cell repertoires in COVID-19. Generated by immunoSEQ multiplex PCR, the TCRdb table keeps only in-frame clones and is missing some. The data hold about 410,000 clones, with about nine tenths observed a single time. What was sequenced was peripheral blood. The receptor source for this set is a woman in her 30s with active or convalescent COVID-19. CDR3s include the opening cysteine and the closing phenylalanine or tryptophan. Fields, in order: CDR3 DNA, CDR3 protein, J gene, clone size, D gene, V gene. A D gene is named only where the DNA matches it firmly. Where a row states a size, it is once, few, many or the class of an expanded clone; other rows omit it.

CDR3 DNA: TGCGCCAGCAGCCCCGGGACAGGGAACTACGAGCAGTACTTC
CDR3 protein: CASSPGTGNYEQYF
J gene: TRBJ2-7
clone size: NA
D gene: TRBD1
V gene: TRBV5-1

CDR3 DNA: TGTGCCAGCATGGGTTTCAGGGGGAAGAACACCGGGGAGCTGTTTTTT
CDR3 protein: CASMGFRGKNTGELFF
J gene: TRBJ2-2
clone size: NA
D gene: TRBD1
V gene: TRBV28

CDR3 DNA: TGTGCCAGTAGCCAGACAGGGAACTATGGCTACACCTTC
CDR3 protein: CASSQTGNYGYTF
J gene: TRBJ1-2
clone size: NA
D gene: TRBD1
V gene: TRBV19

CDR3 DNA: TGCGCCAGCAGCCCCAGACTAGCGGGGGGGCCTGGTCCCTACGAGCAGTACTTC
CDR3 protein: CASSPRLAGGPGPYEQYF
J gene: TRBJ2-7
clone size: NA
D gene: TRBD2
V gene: TRBV4-1

CDR3 DNA: TGTGCCAGCAACTCCTGGGAGGGAAGCACAGATACGCAGTATTTT
CDR3 protein: CASNSWEGSTDTQYF
J gene: TRBJ2-3
clone size: NA
D gene: TRBD2
V gene: TRBV11-2

CDR3 DNA: TGTGCTAGTGGTTTGACAGGGACTGAAGCTTTCTTT
CDR3 protein: CASGLTGTEAFF
J gene: TRBJ1-1
clone size: once
D gene: NA
V gene: TRBV12-5

CDR3 DNA: TGTGCCAGCAGCTTCTATAACAGGCCGACCACCTACGAGCAGTACTTC
CDR3 protein: CASSFYNRPTTYEQYF
J gene: TRBJ2-7
clone size: NA
D gene: NA
V gene: TRBV11-2

CDR3 DNA: TGTGCCAGCAGTTTATACCCACGAGGGAACACTGAAGCTTTCTTT
CDR3 protein: CASSLYPRGNTEAFF
J gene: TRBJ1-1
clone size: NA
D gene: NA
V gene: TRBV27

CDR3 DNA: TGTGCCAGCAGCAAAAGTCCTAGCGGGAGGGTAGCCGGGGAGCTGTTTTTT
CDR3 protein: CASSKSPSGRVAGELFF
J gene: TRBJ2-2
clone size: NA
D gene: NA
V gene: TRBV21-1

CDR3 DNA: TGTGCCAGCAGTTTGTCCAGGAACACCGGGGAGCTGTTTTTT
CDR3 protein: CASSLSRNTGELFF
J gene: TRBJ2-2
clone size: NA
D gene: NA
V gene: TRBV27

CDR3 DNA: TGTGCTAGTGGTCCCCCCGCAAGCGGGAGTTCCGCCCTCTACAATGAGCAGTTCTTC
CDR3 protein: CASGPPASGSSALYNEQFF
J gene: TRBJ2-1
clone size: once
D gene: TRBD2
V gene: TRBV12-5

CDR3 DNA: TGTGCCAGCAGTACCGGGTCATCAGGCTACACCTTC
CDR3 protein: CASSTGSSGYTF
J gene: TRBJ1-2
clone size: NA
D gene: NA
V gene: TRBV2

CDR3 DNA: TGCAGCGTGGCAGGGGGGAACTATGGCTACACCTTC
CDR3 protein: CSVAGGNYGYTF
J gene: TRBJ1-2
clone size: once
D gene: TRBD1
V gene: TRBV29-1

CDR3 DNA: TGTGCCAGCGCGACAGGCTCCTACAATGAGCAGTTCTTC
CDR3 protein: CASATGSYNEQFF
J gene: TRBJ2-1
clone size: NA
D gene: NA
V gene: TRBV2

CDR3 DNA: TGCGCCAGCAGCGCCCCGGGGGCGGGAGGAACCGGGGAGCTGTTTTTT
CDR3 protein: CASSAPGAGGTGELFF
J gene: TRBJ2-2
clone size: NA
D gene: TRBD2
V gene: TRBV4-1

CDR3 DNA: TGTGCCAGCAGCGCGGGGGGGTTCACAGATACGCAGTATTTT
CDR3 protein: CASSAGGFTDTQYF
J gene: TRBJ2-3
clone size: NA
D gene: TRBD2
V gene: TRBV5-6

CDR3 DNA: TGCGCCAGCAGCCAAGGGCAGCAGCGGACCTACGAGCAGTACTTC
CDR3 protein: CASSQGQQRTYEQYF
J gene: TRBJ2-7
clone size: NA
D gene: NA
V gene: TRBV4-1

CDR3 DNA: TGTGCCAGCAGTCCCCTCCATGAGCAGTTCTTC
CDR3 protein: CASSPLHEQFF
J gene: TRBJ2-1
clone size: NA
D gene: NA
V gene: TRBV12-3/TRBV12-4

CDR3 DNA: TGTGCCAGCTCCCAGGACAGGAACACTGAAGCTTTCTTT
CDR3 protein: CASSQDRNTEAFF
J gene: TRBJ1-1
clone size: NA
D gene: NA
V gene: TRBV18

CDR3 DNA: TGTGCCAGCAGCTTGGACGGTTTAAGCTCCTACAATGAGCAGTTCTTC
CDR3 protein: CASSLDGLSSYNEQFF
J gene: TRBJ2-1
clone size: once
D gene: NA
V gene: TRBV5-4

CDR3 DNA: TGTGCCAGCAGCTCCGGACAGGGGACCACTGAAGCTTTCTTT
CDR3 protein: CASSSGQGTTEAFF
J gene: TRBJ1-1
clone size: NA
D gene: TRBD1
V gene: TRBV11-2

CDR3 DNA: TGTGCCAGTAGTAATGGAGGTTCGTACGAGCAGTACTTC
CDR3 protein: CASSNGGSYEQYF
J gene: TRBJ2-7
clone size: NA
D gene: NA
V gene: TRBV19

CDR3 DNA: TGTGCCAGCAGCTTAAAGCTTACAGCGGGATACCACAATGAGCAGTTCTTC
CDR3 protein: CASSLKLTAGYHNEQFF
J gene: TRBJ2-1
clone size: NA
D gene: TRBD2
V gene: TRBV7-2

CDR3 DNA: TGTGCCAGCAGTGAACAGGGACAGGGGTTCCAAAATGAAAAACTGTTTTTT
CDR3 protein: CASSEQGQGFQNEKLFF
J gene: TRBJ1-4
clone size: NA
D gene: TRBD1
V gene: TRBV25-1

CDR3 DNA: TGCGCCAGCAGTGAGTCGAAACCGAACAGGCCTATCCAAGAGACCCAGTACTTC
CDR3 protein: CASSESKPNRPIQETQYF
J gene: TRBJ2-5
clone size: NA
D gene: NA
V gene: TRBV10-2

CDR3 DNA: TGCGCCAGCAGCTTGGACAGGGTAGAGGCCAGGGAGCTGTTTTTT
CDR3 protein: CASSLDRVEARELFF
J gene: TRBJ2-2
clone size: NA
D gene: NA
V gene: TRBV5-1

CDR3 DNA: TGTGCCAGCAGCCACGACAGGGTGCCGTACTTC
CDR3 protein: CASSHDRVPYF
J gene: TRBJ2-4
clone size: NA
D gene: TRBD1
V gene: TRBV11-2

CDR3 DNA: TGTGCCATCAGCCCGGGACAGAACTACGAGCAGTACTTC
CDR3 protein: CAISPGQNYEQYF
J gene: TRBJ2-7
clone size: NA
D gene: TRBD1
V gene: TRBV10-3

CDR3 DNA: TGTGCCAGCTCACTCAAAGAGACCCAGTACTTC
CDR3 protein: CASSLKETQYF
J gene: TRBJ2-5
clone size: NA
D gene: NA
V gene: TRBV18

CDR3 DNA: TGTGCCAGCAGTAACCGACAGGGCGGCTACGAGCAGTACTTC
CDR3 protein: CASSNRQGGYEQYF
J gene: TRBJ2-7
clone size: once
D gene: TRBD1
V gene: TRBV27

CDR3 DNA: TGTGCCAGCAGCTTGGATCAACAGGCCAGGGCTTTCTTT
CDR3 protein: CASSLDQQARAFF
J gene: TRBJ1-1
clone size: NA
D gene: NA
V gene: TRBV5-4

CDR3 DNA: TGTGCCGGCCAGGGGCGAGGGGCTTTCTTT
CDR3 protein: CAGQGRGAFF
J gene: TRBJ1-1
clone size: NA
D gene: NA
V gene: TRBV6-5

CDR3 DNA: TGCGCCCCCGCGTCGCGAGGGACAACTAATGAAAAACTGTTTTTT
CDR3 protein: CAPASRGTTNEKLFF
J gene: TRBJ1-4
clone size: NA
D gene: NA
V gene: TRBV10-2

CDR3 DNA: TGTGCCAGTAGTCTAAAGGGGGGGGCCGCCGGTTCTTTCTTT
CDR3 protein: CASSLKGGAAGSFF
J gene: TRBJ1-1
clone size: NA
D gene: NA
V gene: TRBV19

CDR3 DNA: TGTGCCAGTAGTGAAAACAGGGGGCGCGGGTTTGGCTACACCTTC
CDR3 protein: CASSENRGRGFGYTF
J gene: TRBJ1-2
clone size: few
D gene: TRBD1
V gene: TRBV19

CDR3 DNA: TGTGCCAGCTCACCAAGCGACCGAGGGTACTATGGCTACACCTTC
CDR3 protein: CASSPSDRGYYGYTF
J gene: TRBJ1-2
clone size: NA
D gene: NA
V gene: TRBV18

CDR3 DNA: TGTGCCAGCAGTACAGGGGGGTTCACTGAAGCTTTCTTT
CDR3 protein: CASSTGGFTEAFF
J gene: TRBJ1-1
clone size: many
D gene: TRBD1
V gene: TRBV6-4

CDR3 DNA: TGTGCCAGCTCACCCGCATCGGGGAACACTGAAGCTTTCTTT
CDR3 protein: CASSPASGNTEAFF
J gene: TRBJ1-1
clone size: NA
D gene: NA
V gene: TRBV18

CDR3 DNA: TGTGCCATCGATGATCGGGGGGCGCGGGACTATGGCTACACCTTC
CDR3 protein: CAIDDRGARDYGYTF
J gene: TRBJ1-2
clone size: NA
D gene: NA
V gene: TRBV10-3

CDR3 DNA: TGTGCCAGCAGCCAGGCCGGGACATCGGGCAATCAGCCCCAGCATTTT
CDR3 protein: CASSQAGTSGNQPQHF
J gene: TRBJ1-5
clone size: few
D gene: NA
V gene: TRBV3-1/TRBV3-2

CDR3 DNA: TGTGCCAGCAGTGGGACTAGCGCCGGGGAGCTGTTTTTT
CDR3 protein: CASSGTSAGELFF
J gene: TRBJ2-2
clone size: NA
D gene: TRBD2
V gene: TRBV2

CDR3 DNA: TGTGCCAGCAGTTCGTCCGCCTCAGGGGGGACCCAGTACTTC
CDR3 protein: CASSSSASGGTQYF
J gene: TRBJ2-5
clone size: NA
D gene: TRBD1
V gene: TRBV6-5

CDR3 DNA: TGTGCCAGTACGGTAAGGGACAGGGCCAGTGGCTACACCTTC
CDR3 protein: CASTVRDRASGYTF
J gene: TRBJ1-2
clone size: NA
D gene: TRBD1
V gene: TRBV19

CDR3 DNA: TGCGCCAGCAGCCAACAAGGACTAGCGGGCGCGTACGAGCAGTACTTC
CDR3 protein: CASSQQGLAGAYEQYF
J gene: TRBJ2-7
clone size: NA
D gene: TRBD2
V gene: TRBV4-1

CDR3 DNA: TGTGCCAGCAGTGACCTGGCTAGCACAGATACGCAGTATTTT
CDR3 protein: CASSDLASTDTQYF
J gene: TRBJ2-3
clone size: NA
D gene: NA
V gene: TRBV6-1

CDR3 DNA: TGTGCCAGCAGCTTGGGAGGACAGGGAACGCATTCACCCCTCCACTTT
CDR3 protein: CASSLGGQGTHSPLHF
J gene: TRBJ1-6
clone size: NA
D gene: TRBD1
V gene: TRBV5-6

CDR3 DNA: TGTGCCAGTAGTTACGTCGAGACAGGGTGGAACACTGAAGCTTTCTTT
CDR3 protein: CASSYVETGWNTEAFF
J gene: TRBJ1-1
clone size: NA
D gene: TRBD1
V gene: TRBV19

CDR3 DNA: TGTGCCAGCAGTTTTGAACAGGGTGGCTACACCTTC
CDR3 protein: CASSFEQGGYTF
J gene: TRBJ1-2
clone size: NA
D gene: NA
V gene: TRBV12-3/TRBV12-4

CDR3 DNA: TGTGCCTGGAGTGACGGGGACAGCATCCCCTACGAGCAGTACTTC
CDR3 protein: CAWSDGDSIPYEQYF
J gene: TRBJ2-7
clone size: once
D gene: TRBD1
V gene: TRBV30

CDR3 DNA: TGTGCCAGCAGTGTGAGGGAAAAACTGTTTTTT
CDR3 protein: CASSVREKLFF
J gene: TRBJ1-4
clone size: few
D gene: NA
V gene: TRBV2

CDR3 DNA: TGTGCCAGCACAGGGGGCCTTTTGAACACTGAAGCTTTCTTT
CDR3 protein: CASTGGLLNTEAFF
J gene: TRBJ1-1
clone size: NA
D gene: TRBD1
V gene: TRBV6-6

CDR3 DNA: TGCGCCAGCAGTGAGGGAACAGGGCTCCGCACCGGGGAGCTGTTTTTT
CDR3 protein: CASSEGTGLRTGELFF
J gene: TRBJ2-2
clone size: NA
D gene: NA
V gene: TRBV10-2

CDR3 DNA: TGTGCCAGCAGCTACACTCCGGGACAGCTACCCTACGAGCAGTACTTC
CDR3 protein: CASSYTPGQLPYEQYF
J gene: TRBJ2-7
clone size: NA
D gene: TRBD1
V gene: TRBV14